This is a list of T cell receptor beta chains from one sample in a study of blood T cell repertoires in COVID-19. Libraries were prepared by immunoSEQ multiplex PCR; TCRdb keeps only in-frame clonotypes and omits some of them. The sample lists around 76,000 clones; approximately 80% were seen once. The specimen was peripheral blood. These receptors were obtained from a man in his thirties or forties with COVID-19, enrolled during active disease. The CDR3 runs from the conserved cysteine through the conserved F or W. A D gene is named only where the DNA matches it firmly. Where a row states a size, it is once, few, many or the class of an expanded clone; other rows omit it.

>NA|TRBJ2-7|TRBV11-1|NA
CASSLASRDYEQYF
TGTGCCAGCAGCCTCGCGAGCCGGGACTACGAGCAGTACTTC
>NA|TRBJ2-1|TRBV7-9|TRBD2
CASSRLAGGGNEQFF
TGTGCCAGCAGCCGACTAGCGGGAGGGGGGAATGAGCAGTTCTTC
>NA|TRBJ2-2|TRBV7-2|NA
CASSLSSSAGELFF
TGTGCCAGCAGCTTATCCAGTAGCGCCGGGGAGCTGTTTTTT
>NA|TRBJ1-6|TRBV5-1|NA
CASSLGRTYNSPLHF
TGCGCCAGCAGCTTGGGGAGGACTTATAATTCACCCCTCCACTTT
>NA|TRBJ2-7|TRBV7-2|NA
CASSLMPGAGEQYF
TGTGCCAGCAGCTTAATGCCCGGGGCGGGGGAGCAGTACTTC
>NA|TRBJ2-3|TRBV6-2/TRBV6-3|NA
CASSYSSGADTQYF
TGTGCCAGCAGTTACTCCTCGGGGGCAGATACGCAGTATTTT
>NA|TRBJ2-3|TRBV30|NA
CAWVRGIMTDTQYF
TGTGCCTGGGTTCGGGGGATTATGACAGATACGCAGTATTTT
>NA|TRBJ2-7|TRBV27|NA
CASSLKQGTYEQYF
TGTGCCAGCAGTTTGAAGCAGGGCACCTACGAGCAGTACTTC
>NA|TRBJ2-3|TRBV18|TRBD1
CASSGLPGQGTDTQYF
TGTGCCAGCTCAGGGCTACCGGGACAGGGAACAGATACGCAGTATTTT
>NA|TRBJ2-1|TRBV19|TRBD2
CASIREGSYNEQFF
TGTGCCAGTATCCGGGAGGGTTCCTACAATGAGCAGTTCTTC
>once|TRBJ2-1|TRBV19|NA
CASSPPGDEQFF
TGTGCCAGTAGTCCGCCAGGCGATGAGCAGTTCTTC
>few|TRBJ1-5|TRBV30|NA
CAWSERGIQPQHF
TGTGCCTGGAGTGAAAGGGGAATTCAGCCCCAGCATTTT
>NA|TRBJ1-3|TRBV27|NA
CASSLNRVSGNTIYF
TGTGCCAGCAGTTTAAACAGGGTCTCTGGAAACACCATATATTTT
>NA|TRBJ1-6|TRBV6-5|NA
CASSYFQGNSPLHF
TGTGCCAGCAGTTACTTTCAGGGCAATTCACCCCTCCACTTT
>NA|TRBJ1-6|TRBV19|NA
CASTDFRDSPLHF
TGTGCCAGTACCGATTTTAGAGATTCACCCCTCCACTTT